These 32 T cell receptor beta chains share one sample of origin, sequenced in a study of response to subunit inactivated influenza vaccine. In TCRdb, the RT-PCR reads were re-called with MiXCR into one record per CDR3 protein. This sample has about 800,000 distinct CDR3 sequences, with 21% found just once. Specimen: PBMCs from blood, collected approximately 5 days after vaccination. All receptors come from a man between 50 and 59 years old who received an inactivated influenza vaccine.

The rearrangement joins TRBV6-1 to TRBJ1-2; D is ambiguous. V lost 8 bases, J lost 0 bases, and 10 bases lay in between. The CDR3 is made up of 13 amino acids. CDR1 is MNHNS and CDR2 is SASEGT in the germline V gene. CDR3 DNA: TGTGCCAGCTCCACTTTAGCTAACTATGGCTACACCTTC. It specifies CASSTLANYGYTF.

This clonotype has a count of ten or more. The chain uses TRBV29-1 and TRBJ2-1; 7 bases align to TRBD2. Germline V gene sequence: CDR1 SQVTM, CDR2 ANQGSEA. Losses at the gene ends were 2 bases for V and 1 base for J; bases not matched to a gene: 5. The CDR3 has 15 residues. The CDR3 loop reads CSVEYRLASYNEQFF. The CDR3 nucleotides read TGCAGCGTTGAATATCGACTAGCATCCTACAATGAGCAGTTCTTC.

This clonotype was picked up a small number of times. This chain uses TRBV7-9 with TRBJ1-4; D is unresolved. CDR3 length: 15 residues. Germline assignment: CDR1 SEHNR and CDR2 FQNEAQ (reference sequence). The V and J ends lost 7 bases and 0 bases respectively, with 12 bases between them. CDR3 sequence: CASTDPGATNEKLFF. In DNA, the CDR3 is TGTGCCAGCACCGATCCGGGAGCAACTAATGAAAAACTGTTTTTT.

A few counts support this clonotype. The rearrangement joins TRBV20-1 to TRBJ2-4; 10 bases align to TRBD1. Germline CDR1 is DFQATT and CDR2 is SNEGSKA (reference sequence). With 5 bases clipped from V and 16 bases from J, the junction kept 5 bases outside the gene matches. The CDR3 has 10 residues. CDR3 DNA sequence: TGCAGTGCTCCGGGGGACAGGGGCTACTTC. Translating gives CSAPGDRGYF.

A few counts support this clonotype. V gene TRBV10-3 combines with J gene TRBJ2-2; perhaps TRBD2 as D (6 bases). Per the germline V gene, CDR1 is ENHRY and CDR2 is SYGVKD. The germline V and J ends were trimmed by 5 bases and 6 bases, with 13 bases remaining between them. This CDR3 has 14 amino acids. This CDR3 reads CAISTGLFSGELFF. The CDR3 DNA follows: TGTGCCATCAGTACGGGACTTTTTTCCGGGGAGCTGTTTTTT.

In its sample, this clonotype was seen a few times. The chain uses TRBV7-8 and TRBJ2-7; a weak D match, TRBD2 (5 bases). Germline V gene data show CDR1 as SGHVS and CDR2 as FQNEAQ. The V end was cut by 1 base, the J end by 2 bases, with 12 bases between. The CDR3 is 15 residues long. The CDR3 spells CASSLVVLDTYEQYF. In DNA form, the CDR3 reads TGTGCCAGCAGCTTAGTTGTACTAGATACCTACGAGCAGTACTTC. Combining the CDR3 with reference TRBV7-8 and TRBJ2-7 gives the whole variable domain GAGVSQSPRYKVAKRGQDVALRCDPISGHVSLFWYQQALGQGPEFLTYFQNEAQLDKSGLPSDRFFAERPEGSVSTLKIQRTQQEDSAVYLCASSLVVLDTYEQYFGPGTRLTVT.

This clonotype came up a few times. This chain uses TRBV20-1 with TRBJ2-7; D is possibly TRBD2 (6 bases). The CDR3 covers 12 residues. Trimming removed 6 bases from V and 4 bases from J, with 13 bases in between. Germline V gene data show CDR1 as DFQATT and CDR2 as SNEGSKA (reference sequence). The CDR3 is CSATRDKYEQYF. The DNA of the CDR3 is TGCAGTGCGACGCGGGATAAGTACGAGCAGTACTTC.

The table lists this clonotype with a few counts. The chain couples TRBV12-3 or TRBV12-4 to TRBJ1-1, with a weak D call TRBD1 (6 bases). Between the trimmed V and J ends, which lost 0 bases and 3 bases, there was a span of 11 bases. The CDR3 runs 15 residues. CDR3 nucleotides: TGTGCCAGCAGTTTAGCGGGGGCGCGTTACACTGAAGCTTTCTTT. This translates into CASSLAGARYTEAFF.

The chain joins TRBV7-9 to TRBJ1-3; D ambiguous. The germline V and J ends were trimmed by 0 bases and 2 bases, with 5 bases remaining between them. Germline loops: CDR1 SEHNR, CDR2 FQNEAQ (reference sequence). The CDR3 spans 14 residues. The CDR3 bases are TGTGCCAGCAGCTTAGCCGGGACTGGAAACACCATATATTTT. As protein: CASSLAGTGNTIYF.

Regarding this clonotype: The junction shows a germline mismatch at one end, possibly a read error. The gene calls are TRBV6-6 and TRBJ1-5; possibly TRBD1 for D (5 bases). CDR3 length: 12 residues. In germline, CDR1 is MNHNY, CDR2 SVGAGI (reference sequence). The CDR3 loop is CASSYEWGEAYF. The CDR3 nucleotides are TGTGCCAGCAGTTACGAGTGGGGGGAGGCGTATTTT.

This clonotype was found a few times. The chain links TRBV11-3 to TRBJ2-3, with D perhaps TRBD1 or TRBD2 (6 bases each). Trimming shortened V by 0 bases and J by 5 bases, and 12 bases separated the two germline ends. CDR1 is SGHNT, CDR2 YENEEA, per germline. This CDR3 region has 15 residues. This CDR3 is CASSLEGRGGDTQYF. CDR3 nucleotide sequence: TGTGCCAGCAGCTTAGAAGGCAGGGGAGGAGATACGCAGTATTTT.

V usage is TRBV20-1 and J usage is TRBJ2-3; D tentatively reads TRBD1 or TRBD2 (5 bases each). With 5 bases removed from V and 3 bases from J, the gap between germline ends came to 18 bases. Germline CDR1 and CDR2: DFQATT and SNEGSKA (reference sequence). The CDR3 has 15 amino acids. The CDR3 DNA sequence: TGCAGTGCTGAGGGTAGGACAAATCGAACAGATACGCAGTATTTT. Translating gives CSAEGRTNRTDTQYF.

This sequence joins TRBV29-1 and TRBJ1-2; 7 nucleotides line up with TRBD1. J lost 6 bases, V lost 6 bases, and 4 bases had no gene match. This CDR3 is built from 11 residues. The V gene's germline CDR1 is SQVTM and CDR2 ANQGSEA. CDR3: CSVPGTDGYTF. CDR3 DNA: TGCAGCGTGCCCGGGACAGATGGCTACACCTTC. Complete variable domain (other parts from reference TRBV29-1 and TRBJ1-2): SAVISQKPSRDICQRGTSLTIQCQVDSQVTMMFWYRQQPGQSLTLIATANQGSEATYESGFVIDKFPISRPNLTFSTLTVSNMSPEDSSIYLCSVPGTDGYTFGSGTRLTVV.

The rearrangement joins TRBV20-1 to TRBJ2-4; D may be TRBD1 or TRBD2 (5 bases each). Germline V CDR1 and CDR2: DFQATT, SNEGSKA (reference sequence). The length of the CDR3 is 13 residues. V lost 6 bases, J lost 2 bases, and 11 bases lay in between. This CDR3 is CSALAGTKNIQYF. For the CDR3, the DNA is TGCAGTGCGCTAGCAGGGACCAAAAACATTCAGTACTTC.

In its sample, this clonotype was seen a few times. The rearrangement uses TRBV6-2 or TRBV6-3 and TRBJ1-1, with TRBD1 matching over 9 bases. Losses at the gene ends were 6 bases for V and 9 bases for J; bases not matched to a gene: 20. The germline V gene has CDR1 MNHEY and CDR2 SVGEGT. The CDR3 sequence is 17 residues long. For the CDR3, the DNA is TGTGCCAGCAGAATAACCCGGACAGGGGAATACGAGGGCCAAGCTTTCTTT. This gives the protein CASRITRTGEYEGQAFF.

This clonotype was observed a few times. CDR3: CASSDAYSYNEQFF. The CDR3 DNA reads TGTGCCAGCAGTGACGCATACTCCTACAATGAGCAGTTCTTC. The V call is TRBV25-1, the J call TRBJ2-1; D unclear. In germline, CDR1 is MGHDK, CDR2 SYGVNS. V lost 3 bases to trimming and J lost 0 bases, with 6 bases between them. CDR3 length: 14 amino acids.

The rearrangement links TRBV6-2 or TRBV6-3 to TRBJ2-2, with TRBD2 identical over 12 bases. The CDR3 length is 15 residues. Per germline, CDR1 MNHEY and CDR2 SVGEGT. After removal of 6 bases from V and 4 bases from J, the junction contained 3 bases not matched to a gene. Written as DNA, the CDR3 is TGTGCCAGCAGAAGACTAGCGGGAGCCACCGGGGAGCTGTTTTTT. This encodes CASRRLAGATGELFF.

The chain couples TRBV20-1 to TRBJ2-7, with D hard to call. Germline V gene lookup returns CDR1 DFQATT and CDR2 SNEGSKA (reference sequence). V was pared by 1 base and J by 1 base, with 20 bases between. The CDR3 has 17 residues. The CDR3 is CSARVSSETGLSYEQYF. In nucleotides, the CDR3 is TGCAGTGCTAGAGTTTCGTCCGAGACTGGTCTATCCTACGAGCAGTACTTC.

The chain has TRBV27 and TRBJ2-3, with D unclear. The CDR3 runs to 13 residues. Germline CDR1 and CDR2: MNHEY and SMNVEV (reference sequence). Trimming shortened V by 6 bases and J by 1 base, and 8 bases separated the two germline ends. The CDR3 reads CASRNLGTDTQYF. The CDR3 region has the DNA TGTGCCAGCAGGAACCTAGGCACAGATACGCAGTATTTT.

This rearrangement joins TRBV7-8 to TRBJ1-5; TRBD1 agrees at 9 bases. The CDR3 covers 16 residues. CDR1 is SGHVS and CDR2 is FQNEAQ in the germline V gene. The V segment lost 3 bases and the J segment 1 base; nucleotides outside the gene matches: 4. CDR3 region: CASSLAGTGSNQPQHF. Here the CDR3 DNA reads TGTGCCAGCAGCTTGGCCGGGACAGGGAGCAATCAGCCCCAGCATTTT.

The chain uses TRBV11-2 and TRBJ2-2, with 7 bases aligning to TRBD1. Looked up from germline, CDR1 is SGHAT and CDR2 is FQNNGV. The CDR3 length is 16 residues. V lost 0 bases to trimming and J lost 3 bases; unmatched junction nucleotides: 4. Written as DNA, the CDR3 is TGTGCCAGCAGCTTAGACCGGACAGGTTACACCGGGGAGCTGTTTTTT. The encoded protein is CASSLDRTGYTGELFF.

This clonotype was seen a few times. CDR3 residues: CSVRGSEKLFF. CDR3 nucleotide sequence: TGCAGTGTCAGGGGCAGTGAAAAACTGTTTTTT. This chain connects TRBV20-1 to TRBJ1-4; D is possibly TRBD1 (6 bases). V was trimmed by 7 bases and J by 7 bases, leaving 10 bases between them. Looked up from germline, CDR1 is DFQATT and CDR2 is SNEGSKA (reference sequence). There are 11 residues in the CDR3.

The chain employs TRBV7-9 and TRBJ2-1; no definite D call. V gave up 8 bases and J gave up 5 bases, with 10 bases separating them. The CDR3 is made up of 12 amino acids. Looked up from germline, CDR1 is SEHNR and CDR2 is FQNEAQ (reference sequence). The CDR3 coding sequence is TGTGCCAGCCCCCAGCGAGACAATGAGCAGTTCTTC. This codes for CASPQRDNEQFF.

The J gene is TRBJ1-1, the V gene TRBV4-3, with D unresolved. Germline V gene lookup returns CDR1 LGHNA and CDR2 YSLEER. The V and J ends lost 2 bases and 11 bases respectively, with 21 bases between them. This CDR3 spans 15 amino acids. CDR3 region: CASSQKNGLSSRAFF. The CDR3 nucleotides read TGCGCCAGCAGCCAAAAGAACGGGCTCAGCAGCCGGGCTTTCTTT.

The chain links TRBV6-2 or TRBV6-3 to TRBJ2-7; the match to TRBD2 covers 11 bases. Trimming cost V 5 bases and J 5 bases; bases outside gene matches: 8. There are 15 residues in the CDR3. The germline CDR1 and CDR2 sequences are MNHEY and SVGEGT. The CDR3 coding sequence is TGTGCCAGCAGTCTTAGCGGGAGGGGCGGCCACGAGCAGTACTTC. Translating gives CASSLSGRGGHEQYF.

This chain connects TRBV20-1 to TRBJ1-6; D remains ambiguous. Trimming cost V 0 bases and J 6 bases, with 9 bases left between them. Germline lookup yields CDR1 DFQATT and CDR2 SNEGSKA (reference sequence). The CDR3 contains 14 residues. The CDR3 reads CSARDGGPNSPLHF. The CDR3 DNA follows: TGCAGTGCTAGAGATGGTGGGCCTAATTCACCCCTCCACTTT.

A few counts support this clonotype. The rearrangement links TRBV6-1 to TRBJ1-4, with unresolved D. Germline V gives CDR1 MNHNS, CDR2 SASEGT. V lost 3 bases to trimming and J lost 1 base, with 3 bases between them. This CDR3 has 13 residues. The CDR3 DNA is TGTGCCAGCAGTGACAGAACTAATGAAAAACTGTTTTTT. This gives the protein CASSDRTNEKLFF.

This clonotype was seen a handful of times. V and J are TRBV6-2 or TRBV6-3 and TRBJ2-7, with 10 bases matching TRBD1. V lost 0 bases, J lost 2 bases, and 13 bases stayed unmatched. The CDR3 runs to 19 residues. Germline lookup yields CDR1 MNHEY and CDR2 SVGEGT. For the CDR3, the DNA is TGTGCCAGCAGTTACTCGTTTCCCGGACGGGACAGGGGAGCCTACGAGCAGTACTTC. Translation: CASSYSFPGRDRGAYEQYF.

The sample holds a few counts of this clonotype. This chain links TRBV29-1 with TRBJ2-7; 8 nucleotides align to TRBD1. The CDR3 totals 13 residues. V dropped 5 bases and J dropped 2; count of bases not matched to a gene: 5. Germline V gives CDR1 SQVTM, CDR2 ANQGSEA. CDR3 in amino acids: CSVLTGDPYEQYF. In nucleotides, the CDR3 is TGCAGCGTTCTGACAGGGGACCCCTACGAGCAGTACTTC.

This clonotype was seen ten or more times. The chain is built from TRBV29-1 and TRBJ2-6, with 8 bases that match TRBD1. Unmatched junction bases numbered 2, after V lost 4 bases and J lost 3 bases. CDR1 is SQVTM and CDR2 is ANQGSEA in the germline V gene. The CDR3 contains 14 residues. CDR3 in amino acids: CSVGTGNGANVLTF. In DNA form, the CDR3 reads TGCAGCGTTGGGACAGGGAATGGGGCCAACGTCCTGACTTTC.

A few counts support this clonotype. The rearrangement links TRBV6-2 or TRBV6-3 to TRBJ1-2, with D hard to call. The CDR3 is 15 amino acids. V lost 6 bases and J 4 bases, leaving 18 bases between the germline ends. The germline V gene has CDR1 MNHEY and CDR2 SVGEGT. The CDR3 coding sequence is TGTGCCAGCAGGCAAACACCCCGGAGGAGCTATGGCTACACCTTC. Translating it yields CASRQTPRRSYGYTF.

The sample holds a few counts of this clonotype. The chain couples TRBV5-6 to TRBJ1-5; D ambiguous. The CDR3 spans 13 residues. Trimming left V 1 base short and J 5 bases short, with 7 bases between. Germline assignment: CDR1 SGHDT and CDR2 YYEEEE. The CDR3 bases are TGTGCCAGCAGCTTGTTGTTAGATCAGCCCCAGCATTTT. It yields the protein CASSLLLDQPQHF.